These T cell receptor beta chains were read from a single sample in a study of immune characterization of retroperitoneal liposarcoma. TCRdb reprocessed the PCR reads via MiXCR and lists one record per CDR3 protein. Here the sample spans some 9,300 distinct CDR3 sequences, around 37% being singletons. Sequenced sample: tumor tissue. These receptors originate from a male donor with retroperitoneal liposarcoma. The CDR3 runs from the conserved cysteine through the conserved F or W. Each record gives: D gene, clone size, J gene, V gene, CDR3 DNA, CDR3 protein. A D gene is named only where the DNA matches it firmly. A clone size is listed for some rows: how often the clone was seen (once, few, many), or a class if it is expanded.

D gene: TRBD2
clone size: medium-sized
J gene: TRBJ2-1
V gene: TRBV6-1
CDR3 DNA: TGTGCCAGCAGCCACGGAGGGACTAGCGTGCCTGAGCAGTTCTTC
CDR3 protein: CASSHGGTSVPEQFF

D gene: .
clone size: few
J gene: TRBJ2-1
V gene: TRBV3-1
CDR3 DNA: TGTGCCAGCAGCCATAACTGGTTTGCCTACAATGAGCAGTTCTTC
CDR3 protein: CASSHNWFAYNEQFF

D gene: .
clone size: few
J gene: TRBJ2-1
V gene: TRBV6-1
CDR3 DNA: TGTGCCAGCAGTGAAATCTACTACAATGAGCAGTTCTTC
CDR3 protein: CASSEIYYNEQFF

D gene: TRBD2
clone size: .
J gene: TRBJ2-1
V gene: TRBV11-3
CDR3 DNA: TGTGCCAGCAGCCGACGGACTAGCGGCACTTACAATGAGCAGTTCTTC
CDR3 protein: CASSRRTSGTYNEQFF

D gene: .
clone size: many
J gene: TRBJ2-3
V gene: TRBV10-3
CDR3 DNA: TGTGCCATCAGTGAGCGCTCACTTAAGGATACAGGAGATACGCAGTATTTT
CDR3 protein: CAISERSLKDTGDTQYF

D gene: .
clone size: .
J gene: TRBJ2-5
V gene: TRBV12-3/TRBV12-4
CDR3 DNA: TGTGCCAGCAGTCCGGACCCCTCCCAAGAGACCCAGTACTTC
CDR3 protein: CASSPDPSQETQYF

D gene: TRBD2
clone size: .
J gene: TRBJ2-2
V gene: TRBV7-2
CDR3 DNA: TGTGCCAGCAGCTTGACCCCGAACAGCGGGGAGCTGATTTTT
CDR3 protein: CASSLTPNSGELIF

D gene: .
clone size: many
J gene: TRBJ2-5
V gene: TRBV15
CDR3 DNA: TGTGCCACCTCAGGACCGCCGTATTCGGACCAAGAGACCCAGTACTTC
CDR3 protein: CATSGPPYSDQETQYF

D gene: TRBD2
clone size: many
J gene: TRBJ2-5
V gene: TRBV7-2
CDR3 DNA: TGTGCCAGCAGCTTGGGGACTAGGAAAGAGACCCAGTACTTC
CDR3 protein: CASSLGTRKETQYF

D gene: .
clone size: .
J gene: TRBJ2-3
V gene: TRBV6-1
CDR3 DNA: TGTGCCAGCATATGGTCTTCAGGGGCAGATACGCAGTATTTT
CDR3 protein: CASIWSSGADTQYF

D gene: TRBD1
clone size: many
J gene: TRBJ1-2
V gene: TRBV7-2
CDR3 DNA: TGTGCCAGCAGCTTATCTCGGACAGGGGGTATCTATGGCTACACCTTC
CDR3 protein: CASSLSRTGGIYGYTF

D gene: .
clone size: .
J gene: TRBJ2-5
V gene: TRBV6-1
CDR3 DNA: TGTGCCAGCAGTGATTACGGCATGGGAGAGACCCAGTACTTC
CDR3 protein: CASSDYGMGETQYF

D gene: TRBD2
clone size: many
J gene: TRBJ2-3
V gene: TRBV6-1
CDR3 DNA: TGTGCCAGCAGTCTTAGCGGGGGGGCATCAGATACGCAGTATTTT
CDR3 protein: CASSLSGGASDTQYF

D gene: .
clone size: few
J gene: TRBJ1-1
V gene: TRBV7-8
CDR3 DNA: TGTGCCAGCAGCTTAGCCACCCCGGGGGTTACTGAAGCTTTCTTT
CDR3 protein: CASSLATPGVTEAFF

D gene: TRBD1
clone size: few
J gene: TRBJ2-7
V gene: TRBV6-1
CDR3 DNA: TGTGCCAGCAGTTTCCGCATGCCGGGACAGTCCTACGAGCAGTACTTC
CDR3 protein: CASSFRMPGQSYEQYF

D gene: .
clone size: few
J gene: TRBJ2-1
V gene: TRBV7-8
CDR3 DNA: TGTGCCAGCAGCTCCGGGGACAACTACGAGCAGTTCTTC
CDR3 protein: CASSSGDNYEQFF

D gene: TRBD2
clone size: .
J gene: TRBJ2-5
V gene: TRBV6-1
CDR3 DNA: TGTGCCAGCAGTGAATGGGGACTAGCGGGAGGTACATACAATGAGCAGTACTTC
CDR3 protein: CASSEWGLAGGTYNEQYF

D gene: .
clone size: .
J gene: TRBJ2-7
V gene: TRBV24-1
CDR3 DNA: TGTGCCACCAGTGATTTCCGACTTGAGCAGTACTTC
CDR3 protein: CATSDFRLEQYF

D gene: .
clone size: few
J gene: TRBJ2-7
V gene: TRBV7-6
CDR3 DNA: TGTGCCAGCAGCTTAGTGTCGGCAGGGGCCTCCTACAATGAGCAGTACTTC
CDR3 protein: CASSLVSAGASYNEQYF

D gene: .
clone size: .
J gene: TRBJ2-5
V gene: TRBV7-6
CDR3 DNA: TGTGCCAGCAGCCGAGGACGGCAAGAGACCCAGTACTTC
CDR3 protein: CASSRGRQETQYF

D gene: .
clone size: .
J gene: TRBJ2-1
V gene: TRBV27
CDR3 DNA: TGTGCCAGCAGTTTGAGAGGGGAGACCCTGTACTTC
CDR3 protein: CASSLRGETLYF

D gene: TRBD2
clone size: once
J gene: TRBJ2-3
V gene: TRBV10-3
CDR3 DNA: TGTGCCATCAGTGAGACTGTGACTAGCGGGAACGCCAACGCAGATACGCAGTATTTT
CDR3 protein: CAISETVTSGNANADTQYF

D gene: .
clone size: .
J gene: TRBJ2-1
V gene: TRBV7-2
CDR3 DNA: TGTGCCAGCAGCTTAGACCCGGCAGGGACAAGGGGGGACAACGAGCAGTTCTTC
CDR3 protein: CASSLDPAGTRGDNEQFF

D gene: .
clone size: few
J gene: TRBJ1-5
V gene: TRBV12-3/TRBV12-4
CDR3 DNA: TGTGCCAGCAGTTTAGTGCCCCAGCCCCAGCATTTT
CDR3 protein: CASSLVPQPQHF

D gene: .
clone size: .
J gene: TRBJ2-1
V gene: TRBV10-1
CDR3 DNA: TGCGCCAGCAGTGAGGAAGCCCTGAAGGAGCAGTTCTTC
CDR3 protein: CASSEEALKEQFF

D gene: .
clone size: .
J gene: TRBJ2-5
V gene: TRBV6-6
CDR3 DNA: TGTGCCAGCAGTTACTGGCCAGGGAAAGAGACCCAGTACTTC
CDR3 protein: CASSYWPGKETQYF

D gene: TRBD1
clone size: .
J gene: TRBJ2-5
V gene: TRBV6-1
CDR3 DNA: TGTGCCAGCAGACAGGGGAGCGCGGAGACCCAGTACTTC
CDR3 protein: CASRQGSAETQYF

D gene: .
clone size: few
J gene: TRBJ2-1
V gene: TRBV6-1
CDR3 DNA: TGTGCCAGCAGCCCGGACGGGCTTCGGTCCTACGAGCAGTTCTTC
CDR3 protein: CASSPDGLRSYEQFF

D gene: .
clone size: .
J gene: TRBJ1-1
V gene: TRBV6-4
CDR3 DNA: TGTGCCAGCAGTAACCCCCCGAACACTGAAGCTTTCTTT
CDR3 protein: CASSNPPNTEAFF

D gene: TRBD2
clone size: .
J gene: TRBJ2-7
V gene: TRBV12-5
CDR3 DNA: TGTGCTAGTGGTTTGGTACTCCCGGGACTAGCGCCCTACAATGAGCAGTACTTC
CDR3 protein: CASGLVLPGLAPYNEQYF

D gene: TRBD2
clone size: medium-sized
J gene: TRBJ2-7
V gene: TRBV7-2
CDR3 DNA: TGTGCCAGCAGCAGACGCGGGAGTTCCTACGAGCAGTACTTC
CDR3 protein: CASSRRGSSYEQYF

D gene: .
clone size: .
J gene: TRBJ1-1
V gene: TRBV6-1
CDR3 DNA: TGTGCCAGCGGAAGCCGGTCTGGCCTCGGCACTGAAGCTTTCTTT
CDR3 protein: CASGSRSGLGTEAFF

D gene: .
clone size: many
J gene: TRBJ2-5
V gene: TRBV12-3/TRBV12-4
CDR3 DNA: TGTGCCAGCAGTTTAGCCCCCGGGGCCGGTGGAGAGACCCAGTACTTC
CDR3 protein: CASSLAPGAGGETQYF

D gene: .
clone size: .
J gene: TRBJ1-1
V gene: TRBV12-3/TRBV12-4
CDR3 DNA: TGTGCCAGCAGTTTGGGAGGGTTGAACACTGAAGCTTTCTTT
CDR3 protein: CASSLGGLNTEAFF

D gene: TRBD1
clone size: few
J gene: TRBJ2-3
V gene: TRBV6-1
CDR3 DNA: TGTGCCAGCAGTTCCGGGACAGGGGGCAGCACAGATACGCAGTATTTT
CDR3 protein: CASSSGTGGSTDTQYF

D gene: .
clone size: few
J gene: TRBJ2-2
V gene: TRBV6-1
CDR3 DNA: TGTGCCAGCCACTCGGGCCGGGAGCTGTTTTTT
CDR3 protein: CASHSGRELFF

D gene: .
clone size: .
J gene: TRBJ2-5
V gene: TRBV6-8
CDR3 DNA: TGTGCCAGCTCCGAAGGGACCATAGAGACCCAGTACTTC
CDR3 protein: CASSEGTIETQYF

D gene: .
clone size: once
J gene: TRBJ2-5
V gene: TRBV4-1
CDR3 DNA: TGCGCCAGCAGCCAAGTTAATTCGGGGGTGGAGACCCAGTACTTC
CDR3 protein: CASSQVNSGVETQYF

D gene: .
clone size: .
J gene: TRBJ2-7
V gene: TRBV6-6
CDR3 DNA: TGTGCCAGCAGAGACGACTTGAATCGCTACGAGCAGTACTTC
CDR3 protein: CASRDDLNRYEQYF

D gene: .
clone size: many
J gene: TRBJ2-3
V gene: TRBV7-2
CDR3 DNA: TGTGCCAGCAGCGTAGGGAGTGGGTTTGCAGATACGCAGTATTTT
CDR3 protein: CASSVGSGFADTQYF

D gene: TRBD2
clone size: few
J gene: TRBJ2-5
V gene: TRBV10-3
CDR3 DNA: TGTGCCATCAGTGAGCAAGTACTAGCGGGCCAAGAGACCCAGTACTTC
CDR3 protein: CAISEQVLAGQETQYF

D gene: .
clone size: .
J gene: TRBJ2-5
V gene: TRBV6-4
CDR3 DNA: TGTGCCAGCAGTGACTTTGCAGGAACACAAGAGACCCAGTACTTC
CDR3 protein: CASSDFAGTQETQYF

D gene: .
clone size: .
J gene: TRBJ2-3
V gene: TRBV6-2/TRBV6-3
CDR3 DNA: TGTGCCAGCAGTTACTCGTACAGAAGCACAGATACGCAGTATTTT
CDR3 protein: CASSYSYRSTDTQYF

D gene: .
clone size: many
J gene: TRBJ2-1
V gene: TRBV7-6
CDR3 DNA: TGTGCCAGCAGCTTGACCTCTGGGAATACGGGGAATGAGCAGTTCTTC
CDR3 protein: CASSLTSGNTGNEQFF

D gene: TRBD2
clone size: .
J gene: TRBJ2-1
V gene: TRBV12-3/TRBV12-4
CDR3 DNA: TGTGCCAGCAGCCTTAGTGGCTGGACTAGCGTATACAATGAGCAGTTCTTC
CDR3 protein: CASSLSGWTSVYNEQFF